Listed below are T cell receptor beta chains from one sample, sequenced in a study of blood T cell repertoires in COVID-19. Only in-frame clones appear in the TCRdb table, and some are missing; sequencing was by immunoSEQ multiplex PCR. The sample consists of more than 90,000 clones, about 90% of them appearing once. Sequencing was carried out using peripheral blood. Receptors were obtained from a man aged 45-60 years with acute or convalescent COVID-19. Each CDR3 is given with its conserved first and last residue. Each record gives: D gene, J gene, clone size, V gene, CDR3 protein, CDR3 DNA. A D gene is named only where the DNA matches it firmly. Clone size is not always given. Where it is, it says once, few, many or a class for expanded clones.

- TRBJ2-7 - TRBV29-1 CSVELGGDEQYF TGCAGCGTTGAACTGGGGGGAGACGAGCAGTACTTC
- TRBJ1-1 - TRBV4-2 CASSQETSTGMNTEAFF TGTGCCAGCAGCCAAGAAACATCAACAGGGATGAACACTGAAGCTTTCTTT
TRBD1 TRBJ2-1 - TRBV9 CASSVGTGDPMNEQFF TGTGCCAGCAGCGTAGGAACAGGGGACCCTATGAATGAGCAGTTCTTC
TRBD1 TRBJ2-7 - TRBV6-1 CASSRSGTGFYEQYF TGTGCCAGCAGTCGCTCCGGGACAGGGTTCTACGAGCAGTACTTC
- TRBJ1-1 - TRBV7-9 CASSLERRGAEAFF TGTGCCAGCAGCTTAGAACGCAGGGGTGCTGAAGCTTTCTTT
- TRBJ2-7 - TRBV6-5 CALRGGATYEQYF TGTGCCTTACGAGGGGGGGCCACCTACGAGCAGTACTTC
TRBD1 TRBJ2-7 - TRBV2 CASSETRMNRGSYEQYF TGTGCCAGCAGTGAGACTCGAATGAACAGGGGGTCCTACGAGCAGTACTTC
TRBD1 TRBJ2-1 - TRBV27 CASSLLGGTGFYNEQFF TGTGCCAGCAGTTTATTAGGCGGGACAGGCTTCTACAATGAGCAGTTCTTC
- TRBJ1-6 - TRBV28 CASSLTAESPLHF TGTGCCAGCAGTTTGACGGCGGAGTCACCCCTCCACTTT
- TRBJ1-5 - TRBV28 CASSFRREGSNQPQHF TGTGCCAGCAGTTTCCGGAGGGAGGGAAGCAATCAGCCCCAGCATTTT
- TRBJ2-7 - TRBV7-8 CASSLETGWYSEQYF TGTGCCAGCAGCTTAGAAACAGGGTGGTATTCCGAGCAGTACTTC
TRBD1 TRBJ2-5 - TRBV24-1 CATSGKGGWETQYF TGTGCCACCAGTGGAAAAGGGGGCTGGGAGACCCAGTACTTC
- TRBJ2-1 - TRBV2 CASSGGAEYNEQFF TGTGCCAGCAGTGGGGGAGCGGAGTACAATGAGCAGTTCTTC
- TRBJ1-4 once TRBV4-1 CASSPDSYTTNEKLFF TGCGCCAGCAGTCCAGACAGCTATACAACTAATGAAAAACTGTTTTTT
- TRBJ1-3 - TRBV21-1 CASRGGLHGNTIYF TGTGCCAGCCGGGGGGGCCTACATGGAAACACCATATATTTT
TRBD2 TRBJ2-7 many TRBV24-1 CATSDLTSGRRYEQYF TGTGCCACCAGTGATTTGACTAGCGGGAGGCGCTACGAGCAGTACTTC
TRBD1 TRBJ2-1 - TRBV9 CASSVEGQGSYNEQFF TGTGCCAGCAGCGTAGAGGGACAGGGGTCCTACAATGAGCAGTTCTTC
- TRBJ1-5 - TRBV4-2 CASSQVGLRQPQHF TGTGCCAGCAGCCAAGTTGGCTTGAGGCAGCCCCAGCATTTT
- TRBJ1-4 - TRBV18 CASSPPEGIREKLFF TGTGCCAGCTCACCACCGGAGGGGATAAGAGAAAAACTGTTTTTT
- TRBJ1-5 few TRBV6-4 CASSAPGGSWPNQPQHF TGTGCCAGCAGTGCTCCGGGGGGGAGCTGGCCCAATCAGCCCCAGCATTTT
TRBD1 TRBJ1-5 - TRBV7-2 CASSFPGQGRKQPQHF TGTGCCAGCAGCTTCCCGGGACAGGGGAGAAAGCAGCCCCAGCATTTT
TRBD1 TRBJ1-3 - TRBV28 CASSSGTVGSGNTIYF TGTGCCAGCAGTTCAGGGACAGTCGGCTCTGGAAACACCATATATTTT
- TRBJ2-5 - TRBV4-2 CASSLHDNQETQYF TGTGCCAGCAGTCTACACGACAACCAAGAGACCCAGTACTTC
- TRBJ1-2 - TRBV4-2 CASSQDQEQYYGYTF TGTGCCAGCAGCCAAGATCAAGAACAGTACTATGGCTACACCTTC
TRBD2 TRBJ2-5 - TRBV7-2 CASSQSSGGIETQYF TGTGCCAGCAGCCAATCTAGCGGGGGAATAGAGACCCAGTACTTC
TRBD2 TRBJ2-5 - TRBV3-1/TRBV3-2 CASSPSSGLAGESWSQETQYF TGTGCCAGCAGCCCGTCCTCCGGACTAGCGGGGGAGAGTTGGTCCCAAGAGACCCAGTACTTC
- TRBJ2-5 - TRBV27 CASSLVGRGRETQYF TGTGCCAGCAGTTTAGTGGGGCGGGGCAGGGAGACCCAGTACTTC
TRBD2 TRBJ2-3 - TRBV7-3 CASSLSGGAGTDTQYF TGTGCCAGCAGCCTGAGCGGGGGGGCCGGCACAGATACGCAGTATTTT
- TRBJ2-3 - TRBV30 CAWSEGGVADTQYF TGTGCCTGGAGTGAAGGCGGGGTCGCAGATACGCAGTATTTT
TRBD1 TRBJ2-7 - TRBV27 CASRDSFYEQYF TGTGCCAGCCGGGACAGCTTCTACGAGCAGTACTTC
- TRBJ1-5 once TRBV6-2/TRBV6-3 CASSAERGINQPQHF TGTGCCAGCAGTGCCGAACGGGGAATCAATCAGCCCCAGCATTTT
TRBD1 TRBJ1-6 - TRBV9 CASNPGGYNSPLHF TGTGCCAGCAACCCAGGGGGATATAATTCACCCCTCCACTTT
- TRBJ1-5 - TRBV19 CASVQGQGNQPQHF TGTGCCAGTGTCCAGGGTCAGGGTAACCAGCCCCAGCATTTT
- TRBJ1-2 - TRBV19 CASRGQTNYGYTF TGTGCCAGTAGGGGACAAACAAACTATGGCTACACCTTC
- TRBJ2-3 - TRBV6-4 CASSRDSGDTQYF TGTGCCAGCAGCCGGGACTCGGGAGATACGCAGTATTTT
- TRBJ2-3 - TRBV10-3 CAISDRDTSTDTQYF TGTGCCATCAGTGACCGGGACACCTCCACAGATACGCAGTATTTT
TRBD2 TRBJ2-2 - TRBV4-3 CASSQGGTSGGADTGELFF TGCGCCAGCAGCCAGGGGGGGACTAGCGGAGGGGCAGACACCGGGGAGCTGTTTTTT
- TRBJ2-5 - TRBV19 CASSPGFQETQYF TGTGCCAGTAGTCCGGGATTCCAAGAGACCCAGTACTTC
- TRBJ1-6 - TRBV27 CASRVGGTNSPLHF TGTGCCAGCAGAGTGGGGGGGACAAATTCACCCCTCCACTTT